The table lists the clone carrying this TCR beta chain with many counts. This record comes from a study of T-cell reconstitution after alpha-beta-depleted transplantation in children. Preparation of the TCRbeta library involved a method that used unique molecular identifiers. TCRdb itself ran the PCR reads through MiXCR, one entry per CDR3 protein. This table holds some 390,000 distinct CDR3 sequences, about a fifth found once. Per germline, CDR1 MDHEN and CDR2 SYDVKM. Trimming removed 2 bases at V and 4 bases at J, with 15 bases between. The CDR3 spans 16 residues. Source: PBMCs from the stem cell graft donor, taken from the stem cell graft. V gene TRBV28 combines with J gene TRBJ2-1, with a possible D match to TRBD2 (5 bases). This receptor was taken from a human donor who donated a stem cell graft to a child with acute myeloid leukemia. CDR3 DNA sequence: TGTGCCAGCAGTTTACAGGTAGCGTTGGGGTACAATGAGCAGTTCTTC. It encodes CASSLQVALGYNEQFF.